This TCR beta chain was recovered during a study of cytomegalovirus exposure and HLA in healthy donors. Remarks on this clone: Relative to the germline gene, one junction end is altered; a read error may explain this.

CDR1 and CDR2 (germline): LNHDA, SQIVND (reference sequence). The CDR3 sequence is 13 residues long. A multiplex PCR was run with 60 Vbeta primers and 13 Jbeta primers. Clones were sequenced by immunoSEQ multiplex PCR, and TCRdb holds only the in-frame ones, with some missing. The table records some 130,000 clones, 77% of them present only once. The chain has TRBV19 and TRBJ2-4, with 9 bases lining up with TRBD2. The receptor was derived from a male donor in good health and CMV-seropositive. Sequenced material: PBMCs. The CDR3 region has the DNA TGTGCCACCGAACTAGCGGGCAAAAACAGTCAGTACTTC. Its translation is CATELAGKNSQYF. Combining the CDR3 with reference TRBV19 and TRBJ2-4 gives the whole variable domain DGGITQSPKYLFRKEGQNVTLSCEQNLNHDAMYWYRQDPGQGLRLIYYSQIVNDFQKGDIAEGYSVSREKKESFPLTVTSAQKNPTAFYLCATELAGKNSQYFGAGTRLSVL.